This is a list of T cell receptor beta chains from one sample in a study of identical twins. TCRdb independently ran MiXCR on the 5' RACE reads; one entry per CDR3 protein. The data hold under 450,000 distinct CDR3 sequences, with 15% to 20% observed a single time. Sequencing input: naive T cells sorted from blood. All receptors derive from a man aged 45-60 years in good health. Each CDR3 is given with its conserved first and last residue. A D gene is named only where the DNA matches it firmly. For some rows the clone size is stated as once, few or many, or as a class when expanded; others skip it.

CDR3 DNA: TGTGCCAGCAGCGTAGGGCCAGTCGATACGCAGTATTTT
CDR3 protein: CASSVGPVDTQYF
clone size: few
J gene: TRBJ2-3
V gene: TRBV9
D gene: .

CDR3 DNA: TGTGCCACCAGTGTAAGCGGGGGGAATGAGCAGTTCTTC
CDR3 protein: CATSVSGGNEQFF
clone size: few
J gene: TRBJ2-1
V gene: TRBV24-1
D gene: TRBD2

CDR3 DNA: TGCAGTGCTAGAGATATGGGCAGAGCCTACGAGCAGTACTTC
CDR3 protein: CSARDMGRAYEQYF
clone size: .
J gene: TRBJ2-7
V gene: TRBV20-1
D gene: .

CDR3 DNA: TGTGCCACCAGTGATACTTCTCGAGGGGCGGCTGGGAATCAGCCCCAGCATTTT
CDR3 protein: CATSDTSRGAAGNQPQHF
clone size: few
J gene: TRBJ1-5
V gene: TRBV24-1
D gene: .

CDR3 DNA: TGTGCCAGCAGTTTATCGCCGATGTACGAGCAGTACTTC
CDR3 protein: CASSLSPMYEQYF
clone size: few
J gene: TRBJ2-7
V gene: TRBV27
D gene: .

CDR3 DNA: TGTGCCAGCAGCCTAGGACTAGCGGGAGTTCACGAGCAGTACTTC
CDR3 protein: CASSLGLAGVHEQYF
clone size: once
J gene: TRBJ2-7
V gene: TRBV12-3/TRBV12-4
D gene: TRBD2

CDR3 DNA: TGTGCCAGCAGCCAGAGAGACTTCTCTCTCTGGGGCTACACCTTC
CDR3 protein: CASSQRDFSLWGYTF
clone size: many
J gene: TRBJ1-2
V gene: TRBV3-1
D gene: .

CDR3 DNA: TGTGCCAGCAGCCCAAGTTCTCGGGGAGGGGGGCCCTACGAGCAGTACTTC
CDR3 protein: CASSPSSRGGGPYEQYF
clone size: .
J gene: TRBJ2-7
V gene: TRBV9
D gene: .

CDR3 DNA: TGCGCCAGCAGTGAAGTGTCGGGGGGGCCTTTCACAGATACGCAGTATTTT
CDR3 protein: CASSEVSGGPFTDTQYF
clone size: .
J gene: TRBJ2-3
V gene: TRBV10-1
D gene: TRBD2

CDR3 DNA: TGCAGTGCTAGAGATCCCGGGGGAGGGCGCACAGATACGCAGTATTTT
CDR3 protein: CSARDPGGGRTDTQYF
clone size: few
J gene: TRBJ2-3
V gene: TRBV20-1
D gene: TRBD2